A single sample gave rise to the 16 T cell receptor beta chains below, sequenced in a study of cytomegalovirus exposure and HLA in healthy donors. The PCR was carried out with 60 Vbeta primers and 13 Jbeta primers. Only in-frame clones appear in the TCRdb table, and some are missing; sequencing was by immunoSEQ multiplex PCR. The table includes some 150,000 clones, approximately 84% detected once. The sample was PBMCs. The receptors come from a woman aged 35 to 49 in good health and CMV-seronegative.

This clone occurred a few times. The chain joins TRBV7-6 to TRBJ2-2, with no clear D. This CDR3 has 13 amino acids. The ends were cut back, 2 bases at V and 4 bases at J, with 5 bases in the middle. Germline V gives CDR1 SGHVS, CDR2 FNYEAQ. This CDR3 reads CASSLKLTGELFF. The CDR3 DNA is TGTGCCAGCAGCTTAAAGCTCACCGGGGAGCTGTTTTTT. Using reference TRBV7-6 and TRBJ2-2 for the parts outside the CDR3, the full variable domain is GAGVSQSPRYKVTKRGQDVALRCDPISGHVSLYWYRQALGQGPEFLTYFNYEAQQDKSGLPNDRFSAERPEGSISTLTIQRTEQRDSAMYRCASSLKLTGELFFGEGSRLTVL.

The gene calls are TRBV5-1 and TRBJ1-3; a weak D match, TRBD1 (5 bases). This CDR3 is built from 16 residues. V was clipped by 1 base and J by 4 bases, with 15 bases between them. Germline V gene lookup returns CDR1 SGHRS and CDR2 YFSETQ. The CDR3 region has the DNA TGCGCCAGCAGCTTGAAGACCGCTGGGGCGGGAAACACCATATATTTT. Translated, it gives CASSLKTAGAGNTIYF.

This clone was found a few times. CDR3 sequence (DNA): TGTGCCAGCAGCTTGCGGTTTCACACAGATACGCAGTATTTT. Translating it yields CASSLRFHTDTQYF. The chain carries TRBV7-2 and TRBJ2-3, with unresolved D. Germline lookup yields CDR1 SGHTA and CDR2 FQGNSA. The length of the CDR3 is 14 residues. The V end lost 3 bases, the J end lost 2 bases, and 9 bases lay between the germline ends.

V gene TRBV21-1 combines with J gene TRBJ1-2. TRBV21-1 represents a pseudogene. The CDR3 runs 17 residues. In nucleotides, the CDR3 is TGTGCCAGCAGCAAAACCAGGGACTCGGGCGAATCGGGTGGCTACACCTTC. Translation: CASSKTRDSGESGGYTF.

The CDR3 sequence: CASSLTGRGEQFF. The CDR3, as DNA: TGTGCCAGCAGCTTAACGGGAAGGGGTGAGCAGTTCTTC. V gene TRBV7-3 combines with J gene TRBJ2-1, with a tentative D call TRBD1 (5 bases). The ends were cut back, 0 bases at V and 9 bases at J, with 9 bases in the middle. The CDR3 totals 13 residues. Looked up from germline, CDR1 is SGHTA and CDR2 is FQGTGA.

This chain uses TRBV7-6 with TRBJ2-7, with 12 bases lining up with TRBD2. Germline CDR1 reads SGHVS; CDR2 reads FNYEAQ. V was pared by 5 bases and J by 1 base, with 9 bases of the junction left unmatched. The CDR3 consists of 17 residues. CDR3 sequence reads: CASSPFRTSGTSYEQYF. In nucleotides, the CDR3 is TGTGCCAGCAGCCCTTTTCGGACTAGCGGGACTTCCTACGAGCAGTACTTC.

This chain uses TRBV6-1 with TRBJ2-3, with a weak D call TRBD2 (6 bases). The germline gives CDR1 MNHNS, CDR2 SASEGT. Trimming stripped 6 bases from V and 6 bases from J, with 13 bases between. The CDR3 runs to 13 residues. CDR3 residues: CASRETRGDTQYF. CDR3 nucleotides: TGTGCCAGCAGAGAGACCCGGGGGGATACGCAGTATTTT.

The chain links TRBV27 to TRBJ2-7; the D gene is possibly TRBD2 (5 bases). The germline CDR1 and CDR2 sequences are MNHEY and SMNVEV (reference sequence). The ends were cut back, 4 bases at V and 0 bases at J, with 10 bases in the middle. This CDR3 spans 14 amino acids. The CDR3 DNA sequence: TGTGCCAGCAGTTCAGAGGGTCTCTCCTACGAGCAGTACTTC. Translating it yields CASSSEGLSYEQYF.

The chain uses TRBV4-3 and TRBJ2-7; D call uncertain. The V end was cut by 1 base, the J end by 1 base, with 5 bases between. The CDR3 runs 13 residues. From germline, CDR1 is LGHNA and CDR2 YSLEER. CDR3 sequence (DNA): TGCGCCAGCAGCCAAGCTAGGTCCTACGAGCAGTACTTC. Translating it yields CASSQARSYEQYF.

The chain is built from TRBV4-3 and TRBJ1-4; possibly TRBD1 for D (5 bases). The V and J ends lost 0 bases and 12 bases respectively, with 17 bases between them. Per germline, CDR1 LGHNA and CDR2 YSLEER. The CDR3 sequence is 15 residues long. The CDR3 loop reads CASSQDWNRPGELFF. CDR3 DNA: TGCGCCAGCAGCCAAGATTGGAACAGGCCGGGGGAACTGTTTTTT.

The rearrangement uses TRBV7-2 and TRBJ2-1; D is undetermined. Trimming removed 1 base from V and 0 bases from J, with 19 bases in between. This CDR3 is 19 amino acids long. Germline CDR1 is SGHTA and CDR2 is FQGNSA. The CDR3, as DNA: TGTGCCAGCAGCTTAGATCCCTTTAGTTCGCGGAGCTCCTACAATGAGCAGTTCTTC. Protein product: CASSLDPFSSRSSYNEQFF.

The chain couples TRBV7-9 to TRBJ2-3, with 10 bases that match TRBD2. The germline V gene encodes CDR1 SEHNR and CDR2 FQNEAQ (reference sequence). CDR3 size: 13 residues. Unmatched junction bases numbered 3, after V lost 6 bases and J lost 6 bases. In DNA form, the CDR3 reads TGTGCCAGCAGTCGGGGACTAGCGGATACGCAGTATTTT. Its translation is CASSRGLADTQYF.

The rearrangement joins TRBV19 to TRBJ2-7; a weak D match, TRBD2 (6 bases). With 5 bases removed from V and 6 bases from J, the gap between germline ends came to 20 bases. Germline loops: CDR1 LNHDA, CDR2 SQIVND (reference sequence). The CDR3 extends over 15 amino acids. CDR3 sequence (DNA): TGTGCCAGTAGTTCTTCAGGACTACCACAAAGCGAGCAGTACTTC. Protein product: CASSSSGLPQSEQYF.

The table lists this clone with a count of one. This rearrangement joins TRBV27 to TRBJ2-1, with TRBD2 matching over 7 bases. Germline lookup yields CDR1 MNHEY and CDR2 SMNVEV (reference sequence). V trimming: 7 bases; J trimming: 0 bases; junction bases outside the gene matches: 6. The CDR3 runs 15 residues. CDR3 sequence (DNA): TGTGCCAGCATCCGAGCGGGAAGCTCCTACAATGAGCAGTTCTTC. It specifies CASIRAGSSYNEQFF.

The chain carries TRBV5-1 and TRBJ2-5; D is unresolved. Germline V gene lookup returns CDR1 SGHRS and CDR2 YFSETQ. Between the trimmed V and J ends, which lost 6 bases and 1 base, there was a span of 25 bases. The CDR3 consists of 18 residues. This CDR3 is CASTRLPPGGLFQETQYF. The DNA of the CDR3 is TGCGCCAGCACCAGATTGCCCCCCGGTGGGCTTTTCCAAGAGACCCAGTACTTC.

This sequence joins TRBV19 and TRBJ1-1; D remains ambiguous. This CDR3 region has 13 residues. Trimming removed 3 bases from V and 0 bases from J, with 5 bases in between. The germline V gene has CDR1 LNHDA and CDR2 SQIVND (reference sequence). The CDR3 sequence is CASSISMNTEAFF. CDR3 in DNA: TGTGCCAGTAGTATTTCAATGAACACTGAAGCTTTCTTT. The variable domain in full, completed from reference TRBV19 and TRBJ1-1, reads DGGITQSPKYLFRKEGQNVTLSCEQNLNHDAMYWYRQDPGQGLRLIYYSQIVNDFQKGDIAEGYSVSREKKESFPLTVTSAQKNPTAFYLCASSISMNTEAFFGQGTRLTVV.